The T cell receptor (beta chain) under discussion was sequenced for a study of control samples from healthy donors and cancer patients. This clone was found a few times. The V end lost 5 bases, the J end lost 4 bases, and 14 bases lay between the germline ends. Looked up from germline, CDR1 is SGHDN and CDR2 is FVKESK. This CDR3 is built from 14 residues. The assay was immunoSEQ multiplex PCR, and TCRdb's table has in-frame clones only and misses some. The sample gives some 140,000 clones, approximately 86% of which show up once; roughly 10% is in the top ten. The chain combines TRBV14 with TRBJ1-1; a possible D gene is TRBD1 (6 bases). The sample taken for sequencing was blood. The clonotype originates from a woman in her 30s in good health. CDR3 DNA: TGTGCCAGCAGCTTAACAGGGATAGGCACTGAAGCTTTCTTT. Its protein is CASSLTGIGTEAFF. Supplemented by reference TRBV14 and TRBJ1-1, the full variable domain reads EAGVTQFPSHSVIEKGQTVTLRCDPISGHDNLYWYRRVMGKEIKFLLHFVKESKQDESGMPNNRFLAERTGGTYSTLKVQPAELEDSGVYFCASSLTGIGTEAFFGQGTRLTVV.